Described below is a single T cell receptor (beta chain) sequence and its context. Some clones are missing from TCRdb's copy, which holds only in-frame ones; the method was immunoSEQ multiplex PCR. The table lists around 67,000 clones, around 90% of them singletons. The sample comes from a study of control samples from healthy donors and cancer patients. CDR3 length: 17 residues. V lost 2 bases to trimming and J lost 5 bases, with 21 bases between them. The germline V gene encodes CDR1 SGHTA and CDR2 FQGNSA. This sequence joins TRBV7-2 and TRBJ1-2; D gene unclear. Sequencing was carried out using PBMCs. This receptor was obtained from a man aged 55 to 69 with colorectal cancer. CDR3 sequence (DNA): TGTGCCAGCAGCTTAACTGCAAGGTCTGGAGGAGGGTATGGCTACACCTTC. This sequence encodes CASSLTARSGGGYGYTF.